These 15 T cell receptor beta chains came from one sample sequenced in a study of CD8 T cells in Susac syndrome. Random hexamers were used to reverse transcribe roughly 0.45 to 1 ug of RNA. TCRdb re-called the immunoSEQ multiplex PCR reads through MiXCR, storing one row per CDR3 protein. The sample holds about 200,000 distinct CDR3 sequences, roughly 92% seen once. Sequenced input: CD4+ T cells from PBMCs. The receptors derive from a human donor in good health.

The rearrangement uses TRBV19 and TRBJ1-1, with 7 bases that match TRBD1. The CDR3 covers 19 residues. Germline V gene sequence: CDR1 LNHDA, CDR2 SQIVND (reference sequence). J gave up 5 bases and V 1 base, and 19 bases lay outside the gene matches. The CDR3 is CASSIGRLDRATGSTEAFF. DNA for the CDR3: TGTGCCAGTAGTATAGGGAGACTAGACAGGGCGACGGGGTCGACTGAAGCTTTCTTT.

The chain has TRBV11-2 and TRBJ1-1; TRBD1 agrees at 10 bases. The CDR3 consists of 16 residues. From germline, CDR1 is SGHAT and CDR2 FQNNGV. V lost 4 bases and J lost 4; bases outside the gene matches: 9. CDR3 region: CASSSRRTGGTTEAFF. The CDR3 DNA is TGTGCCAGCAGCTCCCGACGGACAGGGGGGACCACTGAAGCTTTCTTT.

The chain is built from TRBV20-1 and TRBJ1-5; 7 bases are shared with TRBD1. The CDR3 spans 13 residues. Germline V gene sequence: CDR1 DFQATT, CDR2 SNEGSKA (reference sequence). V shed 4 bases, J shed 4 bases, and the junction held 4 bases outside the gene matches. CDR3 sequence (DNA): TGCAGTGCTAAGGGGGCAGATAATCAGCCCCAGCATTTT. Residues: CSAKGADNQPQHF.

This clonotype was found a few times. This rearrangement joins TRBV11-3 to TRBJ1-1; D not resolved. Trimming stripped 1 base from V and 5 bases from J, with 11 bases between. There are 14 residues in the CDR3. CDR1 and CDR2 (germline): SGHNT, YENEEA. The CDR3 is CASSLGAGRTEAFF. The CDR3 DNA sequence: TGTGCCAGCAGCTTAGGGGCAGGCCGTACTGAAGCTTTCTTT.

The chain has TRBV9 and TRBJ2-1; D gene unclear. CDR1 SGDLS and CDR2 YYNGEE come from the germline V gene. The CDR3 extends over 12 amino acids. V dropped 3 bases and J dropped 6 bases, with 7 bases sitting between them. CDR3 sequence reads: CASSADTNEQFF. The CDR3 DNA reads as TGTGCCAGCAGCGCCGACACCAATGAGCAGTTCTTC.

This rearrangement joins TRBV5-6 to TRBJ2-3, with 7 positions matching TRBD2. This CDR3 comprises 12 residues. Unmatched junction bases numbered 7, after V lost 0 bases and J lost 15 bases. Per the germline V gene, CDR1 is SGHDT and CDR2 is YYEEEE. CDR3 sequence: CASSLAASGAYF. CDR3 coding DNA: TGTGCCAGCAGCTTGGCGGCCAGCGGGGCCTATTTT. The variable domain in full, with the rest retrieved from reference TRBV5-6 and TRBJ2-3, is DAGVTQSPTHLIKTRGQQVTLRCSPKSGHDTVSWYQQALGQGPQFIFQYYEEEERQRGNFPDRFSGHQFPNYSSELNVNALLLGDSALYLCASSLAASGAYFGPGTRLTVL.

This chain links TRBV20-1 with TRBJ2-3; D is unresolved. With 2 bases removed from V and 3 bases from J, the gap between germline ends came to 3 bases. Looked up from germline, CDR1 is DFQATT and CDR2 is SNEGSKA (reference sequence). The CDR3 runs to 11 residues. The CDR3 nucleotides are TGCAGTGCTAGAAAAACAGATACGCAGTATTTT. Protein: CSARKTDTQYF.

The V call is TRBV28, the J call TRBJ2-7, with D tentatively TRBD1 (5 bases). The CDR3 is 13 amino acids. The V end lost 7 bases, the J end lost 1 base, and 11 bases lay between the germline ends. The germline gives CDR1 MDHEN, CDR2 SYDVKM. CDR3 in amino acids: CASNLGPSYEQYV. The CDR3, as DNA: TGTGCCAGCAACTTGGGGCCATCCTACGAGCAGTACGTC.

The CDR3 coding sequence is TGTGCCAGCAGCCTAATCCAGGGGAATACCGGGGAGCTGTTTTTT. Its translation is CASSLIQGNTGELFF. The chain employs TRBV14 and TRBJ2-2; TRBD1 is a possible D gene (6 bases). Germline CDR1 is SGHDN and CDR2 is FVKESK. The CDR3 totals 15 residues. V was trimmed by 4 bases and J by 5 bases, leaving 14 bases between them.

The V gene is TRBV12-3 or TRBV12-4, the J gene TRBJ2-4; 7 positions match TRBD1. The CDR3 spans 14 residues. With 3 bases clipped from V and 9 bases from J, the junction kept 8 bases outside the gene matches. The CDR3 reads CASSLGQTPPIQYF. The DNA of the CDR3 is TGTGCCAGCAGTTTGGGACAGACCCCCCCCATTCAGTACTTC.

J is TRBJ1-5 and V is TRBV30; D perhaps matches TRBD1 (5 bases). CDR1 and CDR2 from the germline V gene are GTSNPN and SVGIG (reference sequence). The CDR3 is 13 residues long. V lost 2 bases to trimming and J lost 5 bases, with 10 bases between them. The CDR3 nucleotides read TGTGCCTGGAGTCAGGGATCGGATCAGCCCCAGCATTTT. It specifies CAWSQGSDQPQHF. Complete variable domain (other parts from reference TRBV30 and TRBJ1-5): SQTIHQWPATLVQPVGSPLSLECTVEGTSNPNLYWYRQAAGRGLQLLFYSVGIGQISSEVPQNLSASRPQDRQFILSSKKLLLSDSGFYLCAWSQGSDQPQHFGDGTRLSIL.

J is TRBJ2-4 and V is TRBV14; D possibly corresponds to TRBD1 (6 bases). V lost 4 bases and J 5 bases, leaving 15 bases between the germline ends. The CDR3 is 15 amino acids. The germline CDR1 and CDR2 sequences are SGHDN and FVKESK. Written as DNA, the CDR3 is TGTGCCAGCAGCCTTGGGACATATTCTCAAAACATTCAGTACTTC. Protein: CASSLGTYSQNIQYF.

This chain joins TRBV4-1 and TRBJ1-2; 12 bases match TRBD1. With 3 bases clipped from V and 8 bases from J, the junction kept 16 bases outside the gene matches. CDR1 is MGHRA and CDR2 is YSYEKL in the germline V gene. CDR3 length: 18 residues. The CDR3 nucleotides are TGCGCCAGCAGCCATCCGTCGACGGGACAGGGGGCTAGTAAGGGCTACACCTTC. As protein: CASSHPSTGQGASKGYTF.

The gene calls are TRBV7-9 and TRBJ1-2, with unresolved D. The CDR3 is 14 residues long. V shed 5 bases and J shed 2 bases, with 12 bases lying between them. Looked up from germline, CDR1 is SEHNR and CDR2 is FQNEAQ (reference sequence). In DNA form, the CDR3 reads TGTGCCAGCAGCGCCCAATCCTTGAACTATGGCTACACCTTC. Protein: CASSAQSLNYGYTF.

V usage is TRBV25-1 and J usage is TRBJ2-2, with D tentatively TRBD2 (5 bases). Germline CDR1 reads MGHDK; CDR2 reads SYGVNS. There are 19 residues in the CDR3. V shed 5 bases and J shed 3 bases, with 25 bases lying between them. The CDR3 here is CASSSLDFGFTRDTGELFF. The CDR3 coding sequence is TGTGCCAGCAGTTCCCTTGACTTTGGGTTCACGCGGGACACCGGGGAGCTGTTTTTT. Full variable domain (outside the CDR3, taken from reference TRBV25-1 and TRBJ2-2): EADIYQTPRYLVIGTGKKITLECSQTMGHDKMYWYQQDPGMELHLIHYSYGVNSTEKGDLSSESTVSRIRTEHFPLTLESARPSHTSQYLCASSSLDFGFTRDTGELFFGEGSRLTVL.